These T cell receptor beta chains were read from a single sample in a study of PD-1 blockade in classical Hodgkin lymphoma. Sequenced by immunoSEQ multiplex PCR; TCRdb stores in-frame clones only, minus some. This sample has fewer than 65,000 clones, with over 75% found just once. The specimen comprised peripheral blood mononuclear cells (PBMCs), sampled at baseline. The receptor set was obtained from a human donor with classical Hodgkin lymphoma. CDR3s include the opening cysteine and the closing phenylalanine or tryptophan. D genes are given only for firm matches. For some rows the clone size is stated as once, few or many, or as a class when expanded; others skip it.

j_call | v_call | clone_size | d_call | cdr3_aa | cdr3_nt
TRBJ2-2 | TRBV9 | NA | TRBD2 | CASSLHAAGGSTGELFF | TGTGCCAGCAGCCTTCACGCAGCGGGGGGAAGCACCGGGGAGCTGTTTTTT
TRBJ1-2 | TRBV5-6 | NA | TRBD1 | CASSPGTGYGYTF | TGTGCCAGCAGCCCCGGGACAGGCTATGGCTACACCTTC
TRBJ2-7 | TRBV27 | NA | NA | CASSLGAQSYEQYF | TGTGCCAGCAGTTTAGGGGCGCAGTCCTACGAGCAGTACTTC
TRBJ2-1 | TRBV11-2 | once | NA | CASSSESLFRGSYNEQFF | TGTGCCAGCAGCTCGGAATCGTTATTCAGGGGATCCTACAATGAGCAGTTCTTC
TRBJ2-3 | TRBV27 | NA | TRBD2 | CASSPTSGGADTQYF | TGTGCCAGCAGTCCCACTAGCGGGGGGGCAGATACGCAGTATTTT
TRBJ1-2 | TRBV19 | NA | NA | CASSNPGISTFYGYTF | TGTGCCAGTAGTAATCCCGGGATCTCAACCTTCTATGGCTACACCTTC
TRBJ2-3 | TRBV30 | NA | NA | CAWEGGPSSTDTQYF | TGTGCCTGGGAAGGCGGTCCGTCTAGCACAGATACGCAGTATTTT
TRBJ2-4 | TRBV19 | NA | NA | CASSIGQILENIQYF | TGTGCCAGTAGTATCGGACAGATTCTCGAAAACATTCAGTACTTC
TRBJ1-3 | TRBV5-1 | once | TRBD1 | CASSTGQANTIYF | TGCGCCAGCAGCACCGGACAGGCTAACACCATATATTTT
TRBJ2-3 | TRBV10-3 | NA | NA | CAITSAFTDTQYF | TGTGCCATCACCTCGGCCTTTACAGATACGCAGTATTTT
TRBJ1-6 | TRBV19 | NA | NA | CASRGGGSYNSPLHF | TGTGCCAGTAGAGGGGGGGGGTCCTATAATTCACCCCTCCACTTT
TRBJ1-1 | TRBV7-3 | NA | NA | CASSLGGDTEAFF | TGTGCCAGCAGCTTAGGTGGAGACACTGAAGCTTTCTTT
TRBJ2-1 | TRBV6-5 | NA | NA | CASSYVGGEQFF | TGTGCCAGCAGTTACGTAGGCGGTGAGCAGTTCTTC
TRBJ2-7 | TRBV11-2 | NA | NA | CASSLTRAQPYEQYF | TGTGCCAGCAGCTTAACCCGCGCTCAACCCTACGAGCAGTACTTC
TRBJ2-5 | TRBV18 | NA | TRBD1 | CASSPSWDSYRGTQETQYF | TGTGCCAGCTCACCATCTTGGGATTCATACAGGGGGACCCAAGAGACCCAGTACTTC
TRBJ2-7 | TRBV4-1 | NA | NA | CASSQVGTKYELQYF | TGCGCCAGCAGCCAAGTCGGAACCAAGTACGAGCTGCAGTACTTC
TRBJ2-3 | TRBV6-6 | NA | TRBD2 | CAISGGADTQYF | TGTGCCATTAGCGGGGGTGCAGATACGCAGTATTTT
TRBJ1-5 | TRBV5-5 | NA | TRBD1 | CASSEDRGWEPQHF | TGTGCCAGCAGCGAAGACAGGGGATGGGAGCCCCAGCATTTT
TRBJ1-5 | TRBV2 | NA | NA | CASRSGRQGVDQPQHF | TGTGCCAGCAGAAGTGGGCGCCAAGGGGTAGATCAGCCCCAGCATTTT
TRBJ1-5 | TRBV16 | NA | NA | CASSQPGNQPQHF | TGTGCCAGCAGCCAACCCGGAAATCAGCCCCAGCATTTT
TRBJ1-5 | TRBV29-1 | NA | TRBD1 | CSVQPGQGPNQPQHF | TGCAGCGTGCAACCTGGACAGGGACCTAATCAGCCCCAGCATTTT
TRBJ1-2 | TRBV10-3 | NA | NA | CAISELRGERYGYTF | TGTGCCATCAGTGAGTTACGCGGAGAAAGGTACGGCTACACCTTC